Following are 16 T cell receptor beta chains from one sample sequenced in a study of shared clonotypes between healthy human individuals. The protocol was immunoSEQ multiplex PCR, while the TCRdb copy is restricted to in-frame clones and leaves out a portion. The table has 2 million to 3 million clones, 80% to 95% seen once. Sequenced input: naive CD4+ T cells from PBMCs. Regarding subset: CD45RA+ positively selected. Receptor source: a man younger than 35 in good health. Some clones in this sample may be carry-over from other donors' samples.

The rearrangement joins TRBV6-1 to TRBJ2-1; TRBD2 agrees at 7 bases. Germline V gene sequence: CDR1 MNHNS, CDR2 SASEGT. The CDR3 runs 13 residues. The J segment lost 7 bases and the V segment lost 5 bases, leaving 5 bases of the junction unmatched. CDR3 residues: CASSSGALNEQFF. The CDR3 DNA is TGTGCCAGCAGTAGCGGGGCACTTAATGAGCAGTTCTTC.

This chain joins TRBV28 and TRBJ1-1, with a possible D match to TRBD1 (5 bases). CDR1 and CDR2 from the germline V gene are MDHEN and SYDVKM. The CDR3 consists of 12 residues. Trimming removed 7 bases at V and 8 bases at J, with 14 bases between. The CDR3 DNA follows: TGTGCCAGCACGGGACCGTTCACCGAAGCTTTCTTT. Its translation: CASTGPFTEAFF.

V usage is TRBV30 and J usage is TRBJ1-4; 7 bases line up with TRBD1. V shed 5 bases and J 4 bases; nucleotides not matched to a gene: 7. The germline V gene has CDR1 GTSNPN and CDR2 SVGIG (reference sequence). The CDR3 contains 14 residues. CDR3 sequence: CAWGDRSFNEKLFF. DNA of the CDR3: TGTGCCTGGGGGGACAGAAGTTTTAATGAAAAACTGTTTTTT.

This clone appeared a single time. CDR3 loop: CASSPGQGLAKNIQYF. The CDR3 DNA is TGTGCCAGCTCACCCGGACAGGGACTAGCCAAAAACATTCAGTACTTC. This chain uses TRBV18 with TRBJ2-4, with 8 nucleotides matching TRBD1. Losses at the gene ends were 3 bases for V and 0 bases for J; bases not matched to a gene: 4. Germline V gives CDR1 KGHSH, CDR2 LQKENI. The CDR3 is 16 residues long. The full variable domain, with the rest looked up from reference TRBV18 and TRBJ2-4, is NAGVMQNPRHLVRRRGQEARLRCSPMKGHSHVYWYRQLPEEGLKFMVYLQKENIIDESGMPKERFSAEFPKEGPSILRIQQVVRGDSAAYFCASSPGQGLAKNIQYFGAGTRLSVL.

V and J are TRBV15 and TRBJ1-1; possible D gene TRBD1, 5 bases. The CDR3 covers 15 residues. The germline CDR1 and CDR2 sequences are LNHNV and YYDKDF (reference sequence). Between the trimmed V and J ends, which lost 0 bases and 6 bases, there was a span of 14 bases. CDR3 DNA sequence: TGTGCCACCAGCAGAGAGGGACTTACTCGACCTGAAGCTTTCTTT. Its translation: CATSREGLTRPEAFF.

This chain joins TRBV28 and TRBJ2-3; D unclear. With 4 bases removed from V and 0 bases from J, the gap between germline ends came to 8 bases. The CDR3 has 14 residues. CDR1 and CDR2 from the germline V gene are MDHEN and SYDVKM. The CDR3 region has the DNA TGTGCCAGCAGTTCTACCGGGAGCACAGATACGCAGTATTTT. This codes for CASSSTGSTDTQYF.

This clone was seen just once. The chain carries TRBV19 and TRBJ2-7; 7 bases line up with TRBD1. Germline lookup yields CDR1 LNHDA and CDR2 SQIVND (reference sequence). This CDR3 has 13 amino acids. Trimming cost V 5 bases and J 3 bases; bases outside gene matches: 4. In DNA form, the CDR3 reads TGTGCCAGTAGTCGACAGGGAAACTACGAGCAGTACTTC. Amino acid sequence: CASSRQGNYEQYF.

V gene TRBV7-9 combines with J gene TRBJ2-4, with 7 bases identical to TRBD2. V dropped 5 bases and J dropped 6; count of bases not matched to a gene: 7. Germline loops: CDR1 SEHNR, CDR2 FQNEAQ (reference sequence). The CDR3 runs to 14 residues. The DNA for the CDR3 is TGTGCCAGCAGCCGGGAGGACCAGGGAAACATTCAGTACTTC. Protein: CASSREDQGNIQYF.

The V gene is TRBV28, the J gene TRBJ1-3; D is undetermined. The length of the CDR3 is 14 residues. V lost 5 bases to trimming and J lost 0 bases, with 8 bases between them. Germline CDR1 is MDHEN and CDR2 is SYDVKM. The chain's CDR3 is CASSPPSSGNTIYF. The CDR3 DNA is TGTGCCAGCAGTCCCCCTTCCTCTGGAAACACCATATATTTT. Filled out from reference TRBV28 and TRBJ1-3, the complete variable domain reads DVKVTQSSRYLVKRTGEKVFLECVQDMDHENMFWYRQDPGLGLRLIYFSYDVKMKEKGDIPEGYSVSREKKERFSLILESASTNQTSMYLCASSPPSSGNTIYFGEGSWLTVV.

This clone was seen a single time. At one of its ends the junction is not consistent with the germline gene, which may arise from a read error. The genes are TRBV6-5 and TRBJ2-7; TRBD1 agrees at 9 bases. CDR3 length: 13 residues. Germline V gene sequence: CDR1 MNHEY, CDR2 SVGAGI. The CDR3 region is CASSYWDREQEVF. As DNA, the CDR3 is TGTGCCAGCAGTTACTGGGACAGGGAACAGGAGGTCTTC.

The genes are TRBV4-1 and TRBJ2-5; D gene ambiguous. V shed 1 base and J shed 9 bases, with 9 bases lying between them. The germline CDR1 and CDR2 sequences are MGHRA and YSYEKL. The length of the CDR3 is 12 residues. CDR3 in DNA: TGCGCCAGCAGCCAAGTGGCTCGGGCCCAGTACTTC. Translated, it gives CASSQVARAQYF.

The V and J genes are TRBV19 and TRBJ1-5, with D hard to call. V was pared by 6 bases and J by 5 bases, with 8 bases between. The CDR3 is 12 amino acids. Germline values: CDR1 LNHDA, CDR2 SQIVND (reference sequence). The CDR3 coding sequence is TGTGCCAGTAGCATACAATATCAGCCCCAGCATTTT. This sequence encodes CASSIQYQPQHF.

The chain employs TRBV10-3 and TRBJ1-5; 8 bases match TRBD1. The length of the CDR3 is 15 residues. The V segment lost 3 bases and the J segment 6 bases; nucleotides outside the gene matches: 7. The V gene's germline CDR1 is ENHRY and CDR2 SYGVKD. The CDR3 spells CAISDRVQGAQPQHF. DNA of the CDR3: TGTGCCATCAGTGACCGAGTGCAGGGGGCTCAGCCCCAGCATTTT.

CDR3 coding DNA: TGTGCCAGCAGCCGTCGGGACAGGAACACTGAAGCTTTCTTT. Protein product: CASSRRDRNTEAFF. The chain combines TRBV5-4 with TRBJ1-1; 7 bases map to TRBD1. The J segment lost 1 base and the V segment lost 4 bases, leaving 4 bases of the junction unmatched. In germline, CDR1 is SGHNT, CDR2 YYREEE (reference sequence). This CDR3 has 14 amino acids.

This clone was seen once. V usage is TRBV5-4 and J usage is TRBJ1-2; the D is unclear. The CDR3 has 14 residues. V dropped 2 bases and J dropped 3 bases, with 11 bases sitting between them. Germline V CDR1 and CDR2: SGHNT, YYREEE (reference sequence). In DNA form, the CDR3 reads TGTGCCAGCAGCTTACCGGGAGAGTACTATGGCTACACCTTC. It specifies CASSLPGEYYGYTF. The full variable domain, its missing parts supplied by reference TRBV5-4 and TRBJ1-2, is ETGVTQSPTHLIKTRGQQVTLRCSSQSGHNTVSWYQQALGQGPQFIFQYYREEENGRGNFPPRFSGLQFPNYSSELNVNALELDDSALYLCASSLPGEYYGYTFGSGTRLTVV.

The chain recombines TRBV27 with TRBJ2-5, with D unresolved. The germline CDR1 and CDR2 sequences are MNHEY and SMNVEV (reference sequence). This CDR3 has 15 amino acids. V was trimmed by 5 bases and J by 3 bases, leaving 16 bases between them. CDR3 DNA: TGTGCCAGCAGTCCCTCGGACGGAAAGAAAGAGACCCAGTACTTC. This translates into CASSPSDGKKETQYF.